Sequencing of this T cell receptor (beta chain) was carried out in a study of response to subunit inactivated influenza vaccine. Study-wide results and limits: Every seasonal influenza vaccination brings in few new T cells, the authors suggested.

Using its own MiXCR run on the RT-PCR reads, TCRdb lists one record per CDR3 protein. The profile shows a few hundred thousand distinct CDR3 sequences, 9.5% to 15% of them singletons. Concerning this clonotype itself: What it binds is not known.

The CDR3 has 13 amino acids. V was clipped by 8 bases and J by 7 bases, with 14 bases between them. Germline loops: CDR1 MNHNS, CDR2 SASEGT. This TCR derives from a man aged 45-60 years who received an inactivated influenza vaccine. The sequences come from non-naive T cells sorted from PBMCs, collected about 14 days before vaccination. The rearrangement links TRBV6-1 to TRBJ1-4; D may be TRBD1 (6 bases). The CDR3 reads CASGRGGGEKLFF. The CDR3 DNA sequence: TGTGCCAGCGGAAGGGGGGGAGGTGAAAAACTGTTTTTT.